This T cell receptor beta chain came from a study of blood T cell repertoires in COVID-19. Study details: PBMCs, B-cell-depleted T cells, or T cells provided the cDNA or gDNA that made up the material.

Some clones are missing from TCRdb's copy, which holds only in-frame ones; the method was immunoSEQ multiplex PCR. The table lists about 270,000 clones, 70% to 90% of them singletons. The CDR3 has 16 amino acids. J was trimmed by 2 bases and V by 4 bases; bases with no gene match: 6. Germline V CDR1 and CDR2: PRHDT, FYEKMQ (reference sequence). The rearrangement uses TRBV13 and TRBJ2-7; TRBD2 aligns across 12 bases. Material for sequencing was PBMCs or T cells enriched from blood (not recorded which). The sequence came from a woman aged 25 to 39 with acute COVID-19. The chain's CDR3 is CASSSPGTSGPYEQYF. The DNA of the CDR3 is TGTGCCAGCAGCTCCCCCGGGACTAGCGGGCCCTACGAGCAGTACTTC.